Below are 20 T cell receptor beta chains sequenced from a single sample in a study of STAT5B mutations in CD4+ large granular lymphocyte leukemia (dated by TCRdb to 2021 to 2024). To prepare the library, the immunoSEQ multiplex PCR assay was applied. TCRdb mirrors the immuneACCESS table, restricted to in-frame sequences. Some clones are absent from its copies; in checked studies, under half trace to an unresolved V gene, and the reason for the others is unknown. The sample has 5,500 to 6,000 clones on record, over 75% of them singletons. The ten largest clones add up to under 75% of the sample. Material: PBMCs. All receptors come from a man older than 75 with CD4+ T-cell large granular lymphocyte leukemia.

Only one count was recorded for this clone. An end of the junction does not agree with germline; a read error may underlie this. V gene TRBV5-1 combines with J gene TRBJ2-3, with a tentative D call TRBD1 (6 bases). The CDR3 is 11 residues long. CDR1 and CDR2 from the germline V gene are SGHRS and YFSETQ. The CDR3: CASRLEDSQYF. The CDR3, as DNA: TGCGCCAGCAGATTGGAGGACAGTCAGTATTTT.

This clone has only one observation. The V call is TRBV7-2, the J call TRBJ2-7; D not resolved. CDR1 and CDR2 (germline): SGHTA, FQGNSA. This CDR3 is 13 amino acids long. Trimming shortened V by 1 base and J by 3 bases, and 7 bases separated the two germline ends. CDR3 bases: TGTGCCAGCAGCTTAGGTATCGGCTACGAGCAGTACTTC. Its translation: CASSLGIGYEQYF. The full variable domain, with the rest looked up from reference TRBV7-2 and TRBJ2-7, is GAGVSQSPSNKVTEKGKDVELRCDPISGHTALYWYRQSLGQGLEFLIYFQGNSAPDKSGLPSDRFSAERTGGSVSTLTIQRTQQEDSAVYLCASSLGIGYEQYFGPGTRLTVT.

CDR3 DNA: TGTGCCAGCAGCCTTATCGGATACTATGGCTACACCTTC. Protein: CASSLIGYYGYTF. V usage is TRBV9 and J usage is TRBJ1-2; the D is unclear. The CDR3 spans 13 residues. The germline gives CDR1 SGDLS, CDR2 YYNGEE. Trimming left V 4 bases short and J 3 bases short, with 10 bases between.

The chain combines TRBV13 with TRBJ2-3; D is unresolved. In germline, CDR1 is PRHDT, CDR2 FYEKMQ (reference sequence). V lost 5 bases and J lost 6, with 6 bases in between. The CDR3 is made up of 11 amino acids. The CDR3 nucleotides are TGTGCCAGCAGCCGTGGGGATACGCAGTATTTT. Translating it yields CASSRGDTQYF.

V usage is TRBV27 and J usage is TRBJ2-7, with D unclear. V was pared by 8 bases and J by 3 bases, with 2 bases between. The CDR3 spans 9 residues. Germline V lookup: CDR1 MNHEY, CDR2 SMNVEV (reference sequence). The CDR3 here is CASGYEQYF. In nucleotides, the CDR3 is TGTGCCAGCGGCTACGAGCAGTACTTC.

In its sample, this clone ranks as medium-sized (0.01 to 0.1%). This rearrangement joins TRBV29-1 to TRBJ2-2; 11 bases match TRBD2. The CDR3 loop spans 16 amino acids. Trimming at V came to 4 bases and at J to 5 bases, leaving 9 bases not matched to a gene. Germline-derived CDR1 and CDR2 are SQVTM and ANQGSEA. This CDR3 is CSVGPVAGGRTGELFF. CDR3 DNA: TGCAGCGTTGGGCCTGTAGCGGGAGGGCGAACCGGGGAGCTGTTTTTT.

The CDR3 loop reads CASSLTTRYNEQFF. The DNA of the CDR3 is TGTGCCAGCAGCCTAACTACACGTTACAATGAGCAGTTCTTC. The chain uses TRBV11-2 and TRBJ2-1; D unclear. This CDR3 region has 14 residues. Germline CDR1 SGHAT, CDR2 FQNNGV. V was trimmed by 5 bases and J by 4 bases, leaving 12 bases between them.

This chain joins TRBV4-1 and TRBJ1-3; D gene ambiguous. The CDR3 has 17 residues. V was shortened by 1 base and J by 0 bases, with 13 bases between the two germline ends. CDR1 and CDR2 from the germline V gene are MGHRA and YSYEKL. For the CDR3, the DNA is TGCGCCAGCAGCCAAGCCGCAGGCTCCTACTCTGGAAACACCATATATTTT. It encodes CASSQAAGSYSGNTIYF.

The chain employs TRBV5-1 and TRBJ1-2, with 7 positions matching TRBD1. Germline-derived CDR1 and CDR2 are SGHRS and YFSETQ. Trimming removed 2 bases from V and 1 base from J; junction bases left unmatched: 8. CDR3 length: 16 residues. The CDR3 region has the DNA TGCGCCAGCAGCTTTGATTCGACAGGGATTAACTATGGCTACACCTTC. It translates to CASSFDSTGINYGYTF.

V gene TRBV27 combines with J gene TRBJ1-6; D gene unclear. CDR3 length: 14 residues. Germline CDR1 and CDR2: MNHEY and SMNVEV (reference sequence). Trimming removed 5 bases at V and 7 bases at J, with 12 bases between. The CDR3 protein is CASSPGIKNSPLHF. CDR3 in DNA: TGTGCCAGCAGTCCCGGGATAAAAAATTCACCCCTCCACTTT.

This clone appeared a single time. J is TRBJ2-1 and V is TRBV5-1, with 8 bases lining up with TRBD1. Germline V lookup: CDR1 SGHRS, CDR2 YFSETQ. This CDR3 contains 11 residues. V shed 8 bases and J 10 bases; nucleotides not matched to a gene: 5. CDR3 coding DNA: TGCGCCAGTGGACAGGGCTGGGAGCAGTTCTTC. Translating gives CASGQGWEQFF.

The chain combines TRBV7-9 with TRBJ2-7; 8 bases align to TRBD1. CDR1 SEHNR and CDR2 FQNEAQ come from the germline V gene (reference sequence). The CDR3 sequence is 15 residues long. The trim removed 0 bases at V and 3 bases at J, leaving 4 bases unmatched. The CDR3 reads CASSLARGHRYEQYF. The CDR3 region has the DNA TGTGCCAGCAGCTTAGCCAGGGGGCATCGCTACGAGCAGTACTTC.

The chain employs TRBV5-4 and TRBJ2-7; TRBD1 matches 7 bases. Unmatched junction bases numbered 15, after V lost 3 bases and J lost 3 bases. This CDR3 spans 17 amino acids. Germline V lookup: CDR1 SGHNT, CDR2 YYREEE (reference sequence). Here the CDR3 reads CASSSHPMTGPNYEQYF. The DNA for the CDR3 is TGTGCCAGCAGCTCCCACCCCATGACAGGGCCGAACTACGAGCAGTACTTC.

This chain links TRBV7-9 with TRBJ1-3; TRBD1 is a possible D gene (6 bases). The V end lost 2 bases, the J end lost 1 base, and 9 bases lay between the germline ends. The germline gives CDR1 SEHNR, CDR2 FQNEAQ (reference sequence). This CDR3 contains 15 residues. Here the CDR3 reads CASSLRGGSGNTIYF. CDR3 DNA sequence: TGTGCCAGCAGCTTAAGGGGGGGGTCTGGAAACACCATATATTTT.

CDR3 protein: CASSAGSNEQFF. The CDR3, as DNA: TGTGCCAGCAGCGCCGGATCCAATGAGCAGTTCTTC. V usage is TRBV9 and J usage is TRBJ2-1; D is unclear. The CDR3 runs 12 residues. The ends were cut back, 3 bases at V and 6 bases at J, with 7 bases in the middle. CDR1 is SGDLS and CDR2 is YYNGEE in the germline V gene.

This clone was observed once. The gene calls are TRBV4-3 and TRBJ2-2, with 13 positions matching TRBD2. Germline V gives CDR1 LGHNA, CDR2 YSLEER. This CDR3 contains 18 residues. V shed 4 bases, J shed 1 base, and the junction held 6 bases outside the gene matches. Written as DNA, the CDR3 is TGCGCCAGCAGCCGAGGACTAGCGGGGGCCGTGAACACCGGGGAGCTGTTTTTT. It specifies CASSRGLAGAVNTGELFF.

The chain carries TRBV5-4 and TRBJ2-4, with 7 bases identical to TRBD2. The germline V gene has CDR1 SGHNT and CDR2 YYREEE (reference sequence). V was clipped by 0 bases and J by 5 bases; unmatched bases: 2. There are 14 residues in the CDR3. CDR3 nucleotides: TGTGCCAGCAGCTTGGACGGACTAGAAAACATTCAGTACTTC. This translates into CASSLDGLENIQYF.

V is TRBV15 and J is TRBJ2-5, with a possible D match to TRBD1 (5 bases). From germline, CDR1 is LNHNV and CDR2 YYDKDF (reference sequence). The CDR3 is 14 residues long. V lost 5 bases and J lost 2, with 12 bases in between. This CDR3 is CATSVRQSQETQYF. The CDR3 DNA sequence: TGTGCCACCAGCGTACGACAGTCGCAAGAGACCCAGTACTTC.

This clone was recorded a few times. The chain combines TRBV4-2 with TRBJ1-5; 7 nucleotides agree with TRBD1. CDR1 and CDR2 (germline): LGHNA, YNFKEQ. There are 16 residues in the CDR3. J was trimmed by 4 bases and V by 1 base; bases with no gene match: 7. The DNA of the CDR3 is TGTGCCAGCAGCCAAGGGGGGGGACAGTTAAATCAGCCCCAGCATTTT. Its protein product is CASSQGGGQLNQPQHF.

The CDR3 region has the DNA TGCAGCGTTGGTCGGGCTGCCCGGGATGAGCAGTTCTTC. It encodes CSVGRAARDEQFF. The chain recombines TRBV29-1 with TRBJ2-1; D gene uncertain. This CDR3 is built from 13 residues. Germline V gene sequence: CDR1 SQVTM, CDR2 ANQGSEA. V was clipped by 4 bases and J by 8 bases, with 15 bases between them.